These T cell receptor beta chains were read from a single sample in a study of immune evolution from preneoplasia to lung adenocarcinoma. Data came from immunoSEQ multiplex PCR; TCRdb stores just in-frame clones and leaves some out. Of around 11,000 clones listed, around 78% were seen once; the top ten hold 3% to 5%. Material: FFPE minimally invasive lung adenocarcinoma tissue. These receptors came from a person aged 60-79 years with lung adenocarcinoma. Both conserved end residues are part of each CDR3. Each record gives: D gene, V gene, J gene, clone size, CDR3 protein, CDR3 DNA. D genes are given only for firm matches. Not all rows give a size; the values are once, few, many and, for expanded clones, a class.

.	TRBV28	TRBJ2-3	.	CASSFPGAGAKADTQYF	TGTGCCAGCAGTTTCCCTGGGGCAGGGGCAAAGGCAGATACGCAGTATTTT
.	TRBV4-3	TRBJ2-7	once	CASSPLRAGAYEQYF	TGCGCCAGCAGCCCCTTACGGGCAGGGGCCTACGAGCAGTACTTC
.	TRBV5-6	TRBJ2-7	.	CASSFVRGTQIYEQYF	TGTGCCAGCAGCTTCGTTCGCGGGACACAGATCTACGAGCAGTACTTC
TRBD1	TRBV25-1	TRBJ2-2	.	CATVGTEDTGELFF	TGTGCCACCGTCGGGACAGAAGACACCGGGGAGCTGTTTTTT
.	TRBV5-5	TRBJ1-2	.	CASRGTPPPHGYTF	TGTGCCAGCAGGGGGACACCGCCTCCCCATGGCTACACCTTC
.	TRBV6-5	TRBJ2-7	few	CASRVPGSRSHEQYF	TGTGCCAGCAGGGTACCGGGCTCCCGATCCCACGAGCAGTACTTC
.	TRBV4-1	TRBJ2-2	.	CASSQDGARNTGELFF	TGCGCCAGCAGCCAAGATGGGGCCCGGAACACCGGGGAGCTGTTTTTT
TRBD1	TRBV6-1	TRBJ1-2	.	CASSVDGTGDYYGYTF	TGTGCCAGCAGTGTGGACGGGACAGGGGATTACTATGGCTACACCTTC
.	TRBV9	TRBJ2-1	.	CASSGSRTLYNEQFF	TGTGCCAGCAGCGGTTCACGGACTCTCTACAATGAGCAGTTCTTC
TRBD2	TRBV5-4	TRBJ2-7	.	CASSTGLAGVYEQYF	TGTGCCAGCAGCACGGGACTAGCGGGAGTCTACGAGCAGTACTTC
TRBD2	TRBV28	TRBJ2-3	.	CAAWGLAGGTDTQYF	TGTGCCGCCTGGGGGCTAGCGGGGGGCACAGATACGCAGTATTTT
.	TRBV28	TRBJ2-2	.	CASSLSSGELFF	TGTGCCAGCAGTTTGTCCTCCGGGGAGCTGTTTTTT
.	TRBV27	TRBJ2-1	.	CVSRGGDEQFF	TGTGTTTCCAGGGGGGGGGATGAGCAGTTCTTC
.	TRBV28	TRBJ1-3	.	CASRPGGTGNTIYF	TGTGCCAGCAGACCGGGGGGAACTGGAAACACCATATATTTT
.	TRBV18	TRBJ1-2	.	CASSPLERATNYGYTF	TGTGCCAGCTCACCATTAGAACGGGCGACTAACTATGGCTACACCTTC
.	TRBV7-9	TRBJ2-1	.	CASRRGAVNEQFF	TGTGCCAGCAGACGGGGGGCAGTCAATGAGCAGTTCTTC
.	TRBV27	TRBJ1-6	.	CASSQRQSSYNSPLHF	TGTGCCAGCAGCCAAAGACAGAGCTCCTATAATTCACCCCTCCACTTT
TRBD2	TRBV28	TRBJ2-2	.	CASSRTSGYYTGELFF	TGTGCCAGCAGCCGGACTAGCGGGTACTACACCGGGGAGCTGTTTTTT
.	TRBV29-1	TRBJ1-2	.	CSVEDSGGGSSHYGYTF	TGCAGCGTTGAAGACTCCGGGGGGGGCTCCTCTCACTATGGCTACACCTTC
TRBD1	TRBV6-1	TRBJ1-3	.	CATTGQRVSGNTIYF	TGTGCCACCACGGGACAGCGGGTCTCTGGAAACACCATATATTTT
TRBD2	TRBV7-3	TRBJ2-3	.	CASSRGGGLAGDTQYF	TGTGCCAGCAGCCGAGGGGGGGGGCTAGCGGGGGACACGCAGTATTTT
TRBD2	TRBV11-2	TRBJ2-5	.	CASTTGLAGGQETQYF	TGTGCCAGCACCACGGGACTAGCGGGAGGCCAAGAGACCCAGTACTTC
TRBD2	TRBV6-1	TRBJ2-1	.	CASSGTSGSIAYNEQFF	TGTGCCAGCAGTGGGACTAGCGGGAGCATCGCCTACAATGAGCAGTTCTTC
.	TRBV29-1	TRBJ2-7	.	CSVYTDTSSYEQYF	TGCAGCGTCTACACCGACACCTCCTCCTACGAGCAGTACTTC
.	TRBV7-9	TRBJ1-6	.	CASSLAAGSPLHF	TGTGCCAGCAGCTTAGCGGCGGGATCACCCCTCCACTTT
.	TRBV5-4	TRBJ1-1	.	CASSFRYSEAFF	TGTGCCAGCAGTTTTCGATACAGTGAAGCTTTCTTT
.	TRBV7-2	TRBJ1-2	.	CASSLGTDYGYTF	TGTGCCAGCAGCTTAGGGACAGACTATGGCTACACCTTC
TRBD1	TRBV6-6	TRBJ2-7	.	CASSLTGAGEQYF	TGTGCCAGCAGTTTGACAGGGGCCGGCGAGCAGTACTTC
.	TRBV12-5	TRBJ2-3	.	CASGPSSATQYF	TGTGCTAGTGGTCCCTCGTCTGCGACGCAGTATTTT
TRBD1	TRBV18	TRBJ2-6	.	CASSQDRVGANVLTF	TGTGCCAGCTCACAGGACAGGGTCGGGGCCAACGTCCTGACTTTC
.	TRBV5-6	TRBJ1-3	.	CASSLAGSSGNTIYF	TGTGCCAGCAGCTTGGCCGGGAGCTCTGGAAACACCATATATTTT
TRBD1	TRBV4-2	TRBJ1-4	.	CASSQFPTGTGGSEKLFF	TGTGCCAGCAGCCAATTCCCTACCGGGACAGGGGGAAGTGAAAAACTGTTTTTT